The 10 T cell receptor beta chains below were found in one sample sequenced in a study of T cell changes during pregnancy in multiple sclerosis. Clones were sequenced by immunoSEQ multiplex PCR, and TCRdb holds only the in-frame ones, with some missing. The data show 90,000 or so clones, with over 80% seen just once and roughly 3.5% held by the top ten. Material: PBMCs, obtained in the first trimester of pregnancy. The source is a female donor in good health, serving as a control in a pregnancy study. Some clones in this sample may be carry-over from other donors' samples.

This chain joins TRBV7-2 and TRBJ2-3, with 11 bases identical to TRBD2. The CDR3 contains 15 residues. CDR1 is SGHTA and CDR2 is FQGNSA in the germline V gene. Losses at the gene ends were 6 bases for V and 5 bases for J; bases not matched to a gene: 7. CDR3 sequence: CASSISGGAGDTQYF. The CDR3 nucleotides read TGTGCCAGCAGTATTAGCGGGGGGGCCGGAGATACGCAGTATTTT. Variable domain in full (rest from reference TRBV7-2 and TRBJ2-3): GAGVSQSPSNKVTEKGKDVELRCDPISGHTALYWYRQSLGQGLEFLIYFQGNSAPDKSGLPSDRFSAERTGGSVSTLTIQRTQQEDSAVYLCASSISGGAGDTQYFGPGTRLTVL.

The chain joins TRBV7-7 to TRBJ2-7, with 7 nucleotides matching TRBD2. The CDR3 is made up of 14 amino acids. Germline loops: CDR1 SSHAT, CDR2 FNYEAQ (reference sequence). CDR3 in amino acids: CATKREVSDYEQYF. Written as DNA, the CDR3 is TGTGCTACCAAACGGGAGGTCTCTGACTACGAGCAGTACTTC.

The chain is built from TRBV5-1 and TRBJ1-3; D gene unclear. The CDR3 is made up of 18 amino acids. V lost 4 bases and J lost 0, with 20 bases in between. Germline V CDR1 and CDR2: SGHRS, YFSETQ. CDR3 nucleotides: TGCGCCAGCAGCCCACGGACGTCAGGACTGTACTCTGGAAACACCATATATTTT. Its translation: CASSPRTSGLYSGNTIYF.

The table lists this clone with a count of one. The chain uses TRBV9 and TRBJ2-3; 8 bases are a match to TRBD1. The CDR3 is 16 residues long. V shed 4 bases and J 5 bases; nucleotides not matched to a gene: 12. Germline CDR1 and CDR2: SGDLS and YYNGEE. Here the CDR3 reads CASSPRDRSGGDTQYF. The CDR3 DNA is TGTGCCAGCAGCCCCCGGGACAGGAGTGGGGGAGATACGCAGTATTTT.

This sequence joins TRBV11-3 and TRBJ1-6; 7 bases map to TRBD1. V shed 0 bases and J 10 bases; nucleotides not matched to a gene: 3. Germline V gene lookup returns CDR1 SGHNT and CDR2 YENEEA. The CDR3 extends over 14 amino acids. As DNA, the CDR3 is TGTGCCAGCAGCTTAGAAGGGGGCCGCTCACCCCTCCACTTT. Its protein product is CASSLEGGRSPLHF. The full variable domain, its missing parts supplied by reference TRBV11-3 and TRBJ1-6, is EAGVVQSPRYKIIEKKQPVAFWCNPISGHNTLYWYLQNLGQGPELLIRYENEEAVDDSQLPKDRFSAERLKGVDSTLKIQPAELGDSAVYLCASSLEGGRSPLHFGNGTRLTVT.

V and J are TRBV19 and TRBJ1-6, with D hard to call. Trimming removed 1 base from V and 9 bases from J, with 10 bases in between. CDR1 and CDR2 (germline): LNHDA, SQIVND (reference sequence). The length of the CDR3 is 14 residues. This chain's CDR3 is CASSIGPPSSPLHF. The DNA for the CDR3 is TGTGCCAGTAGTATAGGGCCCCCAAGTTCACCCCTCCACTTT.

V and J are TRBV5-5 and TRBJ2-1; 12 bases fit TRBD2. J was trimmed by 4 bases and V by 1 base; bases with no gene match: 3. This CDR3 is 16 amino acids long. Germline CDR1 reads SGHKS; CDR2 reads YYEKEE (reference sequence). CDR3: CASSLPGTSGYNEQFF. The CDR3 nucleotides read TGTGCCAGCAGCTTGCCCGGGACTAGCGGGTACAATGAGCAGTTCTTC.

The DNA of the CDR3 is TGCGCCAGCAGCTTGGACAGGGTGTACCAAGAGACCCAGTACTTC. Translating it yields CASSLDRVYQETQYF. The gene calls are TRBV5-1 and TRBJ2-5; a possible D gene is TRBD1 (6 bases). Trimming took 0 bases from V and 0 from J, leaving 9 bases between them. The length of the CDR3 is 15 residues. The germline V gene encodes CDR1 SGHRS and CDR2 YFSETQ.

DNA of the CDR3: TGTGCCAGCAGTAGACACACAGCCTCCTACGAGCAGTACTTC. This translates into CASSRHTASYEQYF. V gene TRBV6-1 combines with J gene TRBJ2-7; D gene unclear. The germline CDR1 and CDR2 sequences are MNHNS and SASEGT. CDR3 length: 14 residues. Trimming stripped 5 bases from V and 0 bases from J, with 11 bases between.

The V gene is TRBV29-1, the J gene TRBJ1-5; the match to TRBD1 covers 7 bases. The CDR3 is 15 residues long. With 6 bases clipped from V and 2 bases from J, the junction kept 10 bases outside the gene matches. Germline V CDR1 and CDR2: SQVTM, ANQGSEA. CDR3 nucleotide sequence: TGCAGCGTGACCCGGGGAACAGGGGGCAATCAGCCCCAGCATTTT. This translates into CSVTRGTGGNQPQHF. Supplemented by reference TRBV29-1 and TRBJ1-5, the full variable domain reads SAVISQKPSRDICQRGTSLTIQCQVDSQVTMMFWYRQQPGQSLTLIATANQGSEATYESGFVIDKFPISRPNLTFSTLTVSNMSPEDSSIYLCSVTRGTGGNQPQHFGDGTRLSIL.